The clone carrying this TCR beta chain showed up just once. What it binds is not known. The data originate from a study of cytotoxic CD8 clonotypes in ibrutinib-treated CLL. Study overall: Response samples were obtained once patients had received a median around 12 months of treatment, range 6 to 36. Study-wide results and limits: Ibrutinib response saw clonality rise, and progression saw it return toward baseline. Contraction or stability on treatment characterized the public clonotypes, which were uncommon.

The CDR3 runs to 14 residues. Germline values: CDR1 MDHEN, CDR2 SYDVKM. The V end lost 6 bases, the J end lost 4 bases, and 13 bases lay between the germline ends. Repertoires were generated with immunoSEQ multiplex PCR, while TCRdb's copy carries only in-frame clones and drops some. The sample yields around 200,000 clones, about 75% seen once. The J gene is TRBJ1-3, the V gene TRBV28; TRBD1 is a possible D gene (5 bases). The clonotype was recovered from a human donor with chronic lymphocytic leukemia. Sample: PBMCs, taken after 12 months of ibrutinib treatment. The DNA of the CDR3 is TGTGCCAGCAGAGTCCTAGAGGGGGGAAACACCATATATTTT. It specifies CASRVLEGGNTIYF.